This TCR beta chain was sequenced for a study of identical twins. As regards this clonotype: Its antigen is not identified.

One entry per CDR3 protein results from TCRdb running MiXCR on the 5' RACE reads. The sample consists of 400,000 to 500,000 distinct CDR3 sequences, roughly an eighth of them appearing once. Trimming stripped 1 base from V and 5 bases from J, with 12 bases between. CDR1 and CDR2 from the germline V gene are DFQATT and SNEGSKA (reference sequence). This CDR3 is built from 15 residues. Study-level points and caveats: Zero-insertion analyses might be partly confounded by invariant T cells like MAIT and iNKT. Excess twin sharing in beta out-of-frame sequences was weaker. Low generation probability was overrepresented in out-of-frame alpha sequences shared by twins.

These data were likewise used in another study, on yellow fever vaccine responses in identical twins.

The TCR comes from a woman between 18 and 29 years old in good health. This sequence joins TRBV20-1 and TRBJ1-6, with D perhaps matching TRBD1 (5 bases). Source material: CD4+ T cells sorted from blood. The CDR3 reads CSARGGGGDNSPLHF. The CDR3 region has the DNA TGCAGTGCTAGAGGGGGTGGGGGTGATAATTCACCCCTCCACTTT.